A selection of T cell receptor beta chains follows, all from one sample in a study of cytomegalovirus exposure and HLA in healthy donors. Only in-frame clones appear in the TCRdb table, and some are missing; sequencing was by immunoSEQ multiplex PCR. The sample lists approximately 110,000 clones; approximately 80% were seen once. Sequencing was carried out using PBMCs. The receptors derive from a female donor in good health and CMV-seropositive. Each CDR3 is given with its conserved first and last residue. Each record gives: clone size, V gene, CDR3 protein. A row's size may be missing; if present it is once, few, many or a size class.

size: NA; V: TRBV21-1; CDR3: CASSKLPPRRGEQYF
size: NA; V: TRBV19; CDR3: CASRRRQRIKETQYF
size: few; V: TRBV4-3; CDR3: CASSQERGDKQFF
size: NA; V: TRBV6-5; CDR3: CASRLAGARETQYF
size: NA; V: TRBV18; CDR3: CASSPGQGNQPQHF
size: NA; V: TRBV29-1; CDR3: CSVDAGGRTEAFF
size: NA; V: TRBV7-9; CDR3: CASSLELGQARSGANVLTF
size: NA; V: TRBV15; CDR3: CATSRVSTEAFF
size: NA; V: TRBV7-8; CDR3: CASSSPRDTASHEQYF
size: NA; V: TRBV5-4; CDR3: CASSFPGQGNEKLFF
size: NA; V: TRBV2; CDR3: CASRATASANTEAFF
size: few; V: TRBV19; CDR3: CASSVGTGYGYTF
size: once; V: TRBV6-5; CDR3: CASSYSSYQPQHF
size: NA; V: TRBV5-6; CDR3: CASSLEQGVVATEAFF
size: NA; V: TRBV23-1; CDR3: CASSPGQGLTVAANEKLFF
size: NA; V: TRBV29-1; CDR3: CSVTRTSGRQETQYF
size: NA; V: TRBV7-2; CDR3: CASSHPGLRDYGYTF
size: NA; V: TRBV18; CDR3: CASSPATGSRNTIYF
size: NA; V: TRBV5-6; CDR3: CASSPHSGRDGYTF
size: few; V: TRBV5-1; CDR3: CASSPQGVNQPQHF
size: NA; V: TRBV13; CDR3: CASSLGRGLVSEQFF
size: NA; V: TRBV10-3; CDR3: CAISEAGQTAQYF
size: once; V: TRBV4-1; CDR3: CASSQGQGDNEKLFF
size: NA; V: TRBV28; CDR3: CASSTAQRTGGSCTF
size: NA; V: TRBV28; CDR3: CASIGEPYGYTF
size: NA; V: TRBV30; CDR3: CAWSRQGTNSPLHF
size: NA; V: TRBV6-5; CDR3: CASRLDRVSYNEQFF
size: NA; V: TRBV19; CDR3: CASNGQGTEAFF
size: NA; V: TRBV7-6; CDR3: CASSLWTSGGVSTDTQYF
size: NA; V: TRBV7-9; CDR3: CASSLGLAGGEQYF
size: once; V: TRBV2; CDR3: CASFRRSASGNEQFF
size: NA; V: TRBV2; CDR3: CASSENVAGREETQYF
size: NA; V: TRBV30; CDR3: CAWTGLAYGYTF
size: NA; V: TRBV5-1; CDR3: CASSPDRGVGEQFF
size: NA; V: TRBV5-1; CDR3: CASSSRTSGRYSSYEQYF
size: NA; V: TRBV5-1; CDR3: CASSSGLPSSGNTIYF
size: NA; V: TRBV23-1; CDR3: CARSEETVYNEQFF
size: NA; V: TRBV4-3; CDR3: CASSRELAASSTDTQYF
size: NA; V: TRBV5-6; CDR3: CASSFVGTGREKLFF
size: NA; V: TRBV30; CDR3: CAWSVGRGFQAFF
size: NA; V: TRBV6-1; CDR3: CASTGQGGWREKLFF
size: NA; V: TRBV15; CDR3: CATSRGRGNTEAFF
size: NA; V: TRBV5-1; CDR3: CASSLVPRTQDTDTQYF
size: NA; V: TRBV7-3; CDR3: CAREGGEGGEKLFF
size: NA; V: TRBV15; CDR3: CATSGPGDEQFF
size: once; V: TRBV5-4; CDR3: CASSFDRLSGYTF
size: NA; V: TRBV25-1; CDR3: CASRGPTKLFF
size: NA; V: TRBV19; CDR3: CASSMISGGLQETQYF
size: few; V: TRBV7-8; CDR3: CASSLDSGGTDTQYF